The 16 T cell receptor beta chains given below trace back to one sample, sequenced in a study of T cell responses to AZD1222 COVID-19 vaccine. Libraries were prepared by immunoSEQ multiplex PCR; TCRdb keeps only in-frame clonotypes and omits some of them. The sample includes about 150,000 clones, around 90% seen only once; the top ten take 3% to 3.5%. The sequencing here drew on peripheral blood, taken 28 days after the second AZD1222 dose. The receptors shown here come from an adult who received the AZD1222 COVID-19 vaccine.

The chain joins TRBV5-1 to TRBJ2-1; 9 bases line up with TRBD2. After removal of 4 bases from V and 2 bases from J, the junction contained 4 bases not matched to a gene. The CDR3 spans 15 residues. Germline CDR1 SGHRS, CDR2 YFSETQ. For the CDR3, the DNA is TGCGCCAGCAGCCCTAGCGGGACCCCCTACAATGAGCAGTTCTTC. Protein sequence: CASSPSGTPYNEQFF.

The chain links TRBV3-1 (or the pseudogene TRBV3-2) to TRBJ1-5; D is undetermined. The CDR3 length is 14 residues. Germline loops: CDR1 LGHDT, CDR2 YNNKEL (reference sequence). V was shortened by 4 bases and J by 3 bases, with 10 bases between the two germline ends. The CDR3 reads CASSLGGLNQPQHF. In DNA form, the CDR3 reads TGTGCCAGCAGCCTCGGAGGGCTCAATCAGCCCCAGCATTTT.

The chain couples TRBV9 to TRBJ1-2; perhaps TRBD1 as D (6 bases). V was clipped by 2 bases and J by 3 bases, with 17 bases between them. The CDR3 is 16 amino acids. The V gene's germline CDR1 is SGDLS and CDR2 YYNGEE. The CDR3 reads CASSVGTGHNDYGYTF. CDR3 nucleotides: TGTGCCAGCAGCGTTGGGACGGGACACAATGACTATGGCTACACCTTC.

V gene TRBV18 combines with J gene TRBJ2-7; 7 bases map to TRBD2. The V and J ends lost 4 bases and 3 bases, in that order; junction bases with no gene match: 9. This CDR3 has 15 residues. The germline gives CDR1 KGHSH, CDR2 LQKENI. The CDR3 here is CASSRTSGGYYEQYF. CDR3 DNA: TGTGCCAGCTCACGGACCTCGGGGGGTTACTACGAGCAGTACTTC.

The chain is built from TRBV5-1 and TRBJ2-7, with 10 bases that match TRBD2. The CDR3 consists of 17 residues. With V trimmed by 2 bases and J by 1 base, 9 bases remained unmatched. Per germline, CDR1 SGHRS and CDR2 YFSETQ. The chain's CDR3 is CASSFNSGTSVSYEQYF. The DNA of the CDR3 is TGCGCCAGCAGCTTCAACTCCGGGACTAGCGTATCCTACGAGCAGTACTTC.

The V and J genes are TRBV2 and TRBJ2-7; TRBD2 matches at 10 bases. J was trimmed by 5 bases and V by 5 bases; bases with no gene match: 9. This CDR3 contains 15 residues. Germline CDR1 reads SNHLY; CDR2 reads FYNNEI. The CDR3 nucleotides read TGTGCCAGCAGTATACTTCTAGCGGGAGTCCACGAGCAGTACTTC. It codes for CASSILLAGVHEQYF.

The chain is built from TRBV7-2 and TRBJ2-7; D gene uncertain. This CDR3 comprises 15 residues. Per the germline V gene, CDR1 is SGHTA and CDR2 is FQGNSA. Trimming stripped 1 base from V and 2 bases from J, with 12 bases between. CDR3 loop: CASSLGRGSPYEQYF. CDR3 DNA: TGTGCCAGCAGCTTAGGTCGCGGATCCCCCTACGAGCAGTACTTC. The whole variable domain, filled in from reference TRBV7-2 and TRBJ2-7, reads GAGVSQSPSNKVTEKGKDVELRCDPISGHTALYWYRQSLGQGLEFLIYFQGNSAPDKSGLPSDRFSAERTGGSVSTLTIQRTQQEDSAVYLCASSLGRGSPYEQYFGPGTRLTVT.

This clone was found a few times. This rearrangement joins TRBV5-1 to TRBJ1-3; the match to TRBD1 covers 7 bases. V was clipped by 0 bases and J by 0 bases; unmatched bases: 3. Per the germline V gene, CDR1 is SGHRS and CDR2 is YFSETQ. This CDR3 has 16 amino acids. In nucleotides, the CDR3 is TGCGCCAGCAGCTTGGGGGACAGAAGCTCTGGAAACACCATATATTTT. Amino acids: CASSLGDRSSGNTIYF.

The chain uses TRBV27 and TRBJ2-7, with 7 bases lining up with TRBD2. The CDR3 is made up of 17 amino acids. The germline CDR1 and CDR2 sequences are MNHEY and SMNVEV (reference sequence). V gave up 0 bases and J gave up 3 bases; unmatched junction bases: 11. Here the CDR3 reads CASSLSNSGSYLYEQYF. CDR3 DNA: TGTGCCAGCAGTTTATCCAATAGCGGGTCTTACCTCTACGAGCAGTACTTC.

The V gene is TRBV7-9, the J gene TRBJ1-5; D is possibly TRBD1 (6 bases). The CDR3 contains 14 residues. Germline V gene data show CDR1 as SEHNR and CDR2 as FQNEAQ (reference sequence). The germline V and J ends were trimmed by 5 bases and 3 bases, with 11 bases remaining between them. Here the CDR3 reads CASSRGQNNQPQHF. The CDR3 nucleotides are TGTGCCAGCAGCCGAGGACAGAACAATCAGCCCCAGCATTTT.

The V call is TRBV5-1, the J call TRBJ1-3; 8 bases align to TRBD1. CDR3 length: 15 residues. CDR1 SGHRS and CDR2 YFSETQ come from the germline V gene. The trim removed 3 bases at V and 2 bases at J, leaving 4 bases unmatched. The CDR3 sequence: CASSSMTGAGNTIYF. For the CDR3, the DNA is TGCGCCAGCAGCTCCATGACAGGGGCTGGAAACACCATATATTTT.

In nucleotides, the CDR3 is TGTGCATCAGGGGGGGCCGGGGAGCTGTTTTTT. Its translation is CASGGAGELFF. The genes are TRBV24-1 and TRBJ2-2; D possibly uses TRBD1 or TRBD2 (7 bases each). The germline gives CDR1 KGHDR, CDR2 SFDVKD. The CDR3 spans 11 residues.

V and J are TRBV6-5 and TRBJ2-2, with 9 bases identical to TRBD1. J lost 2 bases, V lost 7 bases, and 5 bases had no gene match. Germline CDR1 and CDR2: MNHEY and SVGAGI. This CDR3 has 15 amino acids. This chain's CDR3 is CASNKGQGNTGELFF. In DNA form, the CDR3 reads TGTGCCAGCAACAAGGGACAGGGTAACACCGGGGAGCTGTTTTTT.

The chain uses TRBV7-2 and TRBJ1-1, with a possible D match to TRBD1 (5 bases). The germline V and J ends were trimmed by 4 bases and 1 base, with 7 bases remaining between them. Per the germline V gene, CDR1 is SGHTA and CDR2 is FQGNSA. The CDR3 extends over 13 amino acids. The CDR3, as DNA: TGTGCCAGCAGCTCCCAGGGGAACACTGAAGCTTTCTTT. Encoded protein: CASSSQGNTEAFF.

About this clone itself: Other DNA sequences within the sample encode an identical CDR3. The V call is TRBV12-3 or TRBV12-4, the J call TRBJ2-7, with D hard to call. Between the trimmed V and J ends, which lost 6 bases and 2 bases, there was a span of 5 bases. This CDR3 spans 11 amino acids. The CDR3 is CASSLTYEQYF. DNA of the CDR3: TGTGCCAGCAGCCTCACCTACGAGCAGTACTTC.

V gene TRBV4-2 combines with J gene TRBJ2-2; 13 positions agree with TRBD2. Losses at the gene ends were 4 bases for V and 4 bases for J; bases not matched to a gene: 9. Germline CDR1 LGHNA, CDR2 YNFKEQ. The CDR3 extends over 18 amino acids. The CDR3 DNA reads TGTGCCAGCAGCCGCGGACTAGCGGGAGTAGTGAGCACCGGGGAGCTGTTTTTT. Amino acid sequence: CASSRGLAGVVSTGELFF.